These 21 T cell receptor beta chains originate from one sample sequenced in a study of early T cells in non-severe SARS-CoV-2 infection. One entry per CDR3 protein, called by TCRdb with MiXCR from the 5' RACE reads. The sample carries over 45,000 distinct CDR3 sequences, approximately 6.3% recorded once. This sample comprised whole blood, obtained at baseline. The receptors stem from an adult who was a healthcare worker with PCR-confirmed SARS-CoV-2 infection or an uninfected control (not recorded which).

This clonotype came up a few times. V is TRBV30 and J is TRBJ2-3; no firm D call. The CDR3 has 13 amino acids. Germline V CDR1 and CDR2: GTSNPN, SVGIG (reference sequence). Trimming took off 5 bases at V and 9 bases at J, with 18 bases between the two ends. The CDR3 DNA reads TGTGCCTGGGTGAAAAAGACCATTCGGACGCAGTATTTT. Protein product: CAWVKKTIRTQYF.

This clonotype has just a few counts. The chain has TRBV25-1 and TRBJ2-7; 7 positions match TRBD1. Losses at the gene ends were 2 bases for V and 0 bases for J; bases not matched to a gene: 4. The CDR3 spans 15 residues. Germline V lookup: CDR1 MGHDK, CDR2 SYGVNS. CDR3 coding DNA: TGTGCCAGCAGTGAACCGGGACAGTACTCCTACGAGCAGTACTTC. Amino acid sequence: CASSEPGQYSYEQYF.

The V and J genes are TRBV11-2 and TRBJ2-3; D might be TRBD2 (6 bases). The germline gives CDR1 SGHAT, CDR2 FQNNGV. The CDR3 runs to 15 residues. V lost 4 bases, J lost 0 bases, and 11 bases lay in between. The CDR3 DNA sequence: TGTGCCAGCAGCTCCGGCGGGGAAAGCACAGATACGCAGTATTTT. The encoded protein is CASSSGGESTDTQYF.

J is TRBJ2-7 and V is TRBV9; D remains unclear. This CDR3 has 15 amino acids. Germline V lookup: CDR1 SGDLS, CDR2 YYNGEE. V lost 0 bases to trimming and J lost 3 bases, with 13 bases between them. The CDR3 protein is CASSVGLASVYEQYF. The CDR3 DNA reads TGTGCCAGCAGCGTAGGGTTGGCTTCAGTCTACGAGCAGTACTTC.

The chain couples TRBV5-1 to TRBJ1-4; D ambiguous. V was clipped by 3 bases and J by 3 bases, with 9 bases between them. Germline CDR1 reads SGHRS; CDR2 reads YFSETQ. CDR3 length equals 14 residues. In nucleotides, the CDR3 is TGCGCCAGCAGCTGGACGGTAGCTAATGAAAAACTGTTTTTT. Residues: CASSWTVANEKLFF.

In its sample, this clonotype was seen many times. This rearrangement joins TRBV7-2 to TRBJ2-1; 10 bases match TRBD1. V was pared by 5 bases and J by 7 bases, with 8 bases of the junction left unmatched. Germline loops: CDR1 SGHTA, CDR2 FQGNSA. The CDR3 sequence is 15 residues long. The CDR3 sequence: CASSLPGQGSNEQFF. As DNA, the CDR3 is TGTGCCAGCAGCCTACCGGGACAGGGGTCTAATGAGCAGTTCTTC.

The chain is built from TRBV12-3 or TRBV12-4 and TRBJ2-1; D is perhaps TRBD1 (6 bases). The CDR3 length is 14 residues. V was pared by 5 bases and J by 9 bases, with 17 bases between. The CDR3 spells CASSNSRGGGEQFF. DNA of the CDR3: TGTGCCAGCAGTAACAGTAGAGGGGGTGGTGAGCAGTTCTTC.

The chain is built from TRBV4-2 and TRBJ2-3; the match to TRBD2 covers 7 bases. V lost 0 bases, J lost 5 bases, and 2 bases stayed unmatched. There are 14 residues in the CDR3. Germline V gene lookup returns CDR1 LGHNA and CDR2 YNFKEQ. The CDR3 nucleotides read TGTGCCAGCAGCCAAGAAGCGGGGCTAGATACGCAGTATTTT. Translation gives CASSQEAGLDTQYF.

This clonotype was recorded at least ten times. J is TRBJ2-1 and V is TRBV6-2 or TRBV6-3; TRBD1 aligns across 8 bases. Trimming took 6 bases from V and 0 from J; bases not matched to a gene: 7. Germline V CDR1 and CDR2: MNHEY, SVGEGT. The CDR3 runs 16 residues. The CDR3 DNA is TGTGCCAGCAGCGACCGACAGGGGTTCTCCTACAATGAGCAGTTCTTC. Translated: CASSDRQGFSYNEQFF.

This clonotype was detected only a few times. V gene TRBV5-5 combines with J gene TRBJ2-1; TRBD2 might be the D (6 bases). Trimming stripped 4 bases from V and 6 bases from J, with 11 bases between. This CDR3 is built from 13 residues. Germline V gene lookup returns CDR1 SGHKS and CDR2 YYEKEE (reference sequence). The CDR3, as DNA: TGTGCCAGCAGCCCCGGGAGACGCAATGAGCAGTTCTTC. Translated: CASSPGRRNEQFF.

This clonotype has a count of ten or more. This rearrangement joins TRBV5-4 to TRBJ1-4; TRBD1 might be the D (6 bases). The CDR3 runs to 15 residues. Trimming pared 0 bases from V and 7 bases from J, leaving 13 bases between. Per germline, CDR1 SGHNT and CDR2 YYREEE (reference sequence). The CDR3 is CASSLDRTTGEKLFF. In nucleotides, the CDR3 is TGTGCCAGCAGCTTGGACAGAACGACAGGTGAAAAACTGTTTTTT.

Note on this clonotype: Given a much more abundant clone one base away, this may be a read error. J is TRBJ1-1 and V is TRBV12-3 or TRBV12-4; D remains ambiguous. The CDR3 extends over 14 amino acids. V dropped 9 bases and J dropped 5 bases, with 19 bases sitting between them. The CDR3 nucleotides are TGTGCCAGGAGGACCAAAAGGATATCGACTGAAGCTTTCTTT. As protein: CARRTKRISTEAFF.

V is TRBV2 and J is TRBJ2-3, with D tentatively TRBD1 (6 bases). V gave up 7 bases and J gave up 3 bases, with 11 bases separating them. CDR1 is SNHLY, CDR2 FYNNEI, per germline. This CDR3 is 13 amino acids long. CDR3 DNA sequence: TGTGCCAGCACCCGAGACAGGACAGATACGCAGTATTTT. Its translation is CASTRDRTDTQYF.

This clonotype has just a few counts. CDR3 nucleotides: TGCGCCAGCAGTCCAAGAACTATAGGTACGCAGTATTTT. This encodes CASSPRTIGTQYF. The J gene is TRBJ2-3, the V gene TRBV10-2, with D uncertain. The V gene lost 5 bases and the J gene lost 8 bases, with 14 bases spanning the gap. The CDR3 is 13 amino acids. CDR1 is WSHSY and CDR2 is SAAADI in the germline V gene.

V usage is TRBV5-4 and J usage is TRBJ2-1, with 8 bases that match TRBD2. With V trimmed by 4 bases and J by 2 bases, 5 bases remained unmatched. Germline-derived CDR1 and CDR2 are SGHNT and YYREEE (reference sequence). The CDR3 is 15 amino acids. In DNA, the CDR3 is TGTGCCAGCAGCCAGGCGGGGGGCCCCTACAATGAGCAGTTCTTC. Its protein is CASSQAGGPYNEQFF.

The chain recombines TRBV6-2 or TRBV6-3 with TRBJ1-2; 7 positions agree with TRBD1. The V gene's germline CDR1 is MNHEY and CDR2 SVGEGT. V shed 2 bases and J 6 bases; nucleotides not matched to a gene: 9. The CDR3 consists of 15 residues. CDR3 DNA: TGTGCCAGCAGTTACCTTCCTGACAGGGCGGATGGCTACACCTTC. Translated, it gives CASSYLPDRADGYTF.

This clonotype was seen only a few times. The V gene is TRBV4-3, the J gene TRBJ1-2; D gene ambiguous. This CDR3 region has 19 residues. Germline V CDR1 and CDR2: LGHNA, YSLEER. V was shortened by 3 bases and J by 0 bases, with 23 bases between the two germline ends. The CDR3 loop reads CASSHHGTRTLIANYGYTF. The CDR3 bases are TGCGCCAGCAGCCATCACGGTACTCGGACGCTGATAGCTAACTATGGCTACACCTTC.

This chain connects TRBV2 to TRBJ1-1; D remains unclear. V dropped 10 bases and J dropped 1 base, with 7 bases sitting between them. The V gene's germline CDR1 is SNHLY and CDR2 FYNNEI. The CDR3 runs 11 residues. For the CDR3, the DNA is TGTGCCACTCAAGAGAACACTGAAGCTTTCTTT. Its protein is CATQENTEAFF.

This clonotype has ten or more counts. The CDR3 protein is CASSYSSGGWEETQYF. DNA of the CDR3: TGTGCCAGCAGTTACTCGAGCGGGGGTTGGGAAGAGACCCAGTACTTC. The gene calls are TRBV6-2 or TRBV6-3 and TRBJ2-5; 8 bases are a match to TRBD2. In germline, CDR1 is MNHEY, CDR2 SVGEGT. Trimming removed 0 bases from V and 3 bases from J; junction bases left unmatched: 6. The CDR3 is 16 amino acids.

This clonotype was seen at least ten times. The J gene is TRBJ2-7, the V gene TRBV30; 10 bases fit TRBD1. This CDR3 contains 14 residues. Germline CDR1 reads GTSNPN; CDR2 reads SVGIG (reference sequence). J lost 4 bases, V lost 4 bases, and 7 bases had no gene match. CDR3 sequence (DNA): TGTGCCTGGAAACCCGGGACAGGGGAGTACGAGCAGTACTTC. Translating gives CAWKPGTGEYEQYF.

At least ten counts were recorded for this clonotype. This chain joins TRBV10-3 and TRBJ1-6; maybe TRBD1 (5 bases). The V gene lost 6 bases and the J gene lost 7 bases, with 13 bases spanning the gap. The germline CDR1 and CDR2 sequences are ENHRY and SYGVKD. The CDR3 sequence is 14 residues long. CDR3 nucleotides: TGTGCCATCAGAATGGGGACTGACAATTCACCCCTCCACTTT. It is translated as CAIRMGTDNSPLHF.